The sequence of this T cell receptor (beta chain) was determined in a study of shared clonotypes between healthy human individuals. Here immunoSEQ multiplex PCR was the method, and the copy in TCRdb shows in-frame clones only, minus some. The data show some 2,000,000 clones, with 85% to 95% seen just once and more than 0.1% held by the top ten. A word on this clone: Its antigen is not known.

Study results and limitations: Sampling used blood alone; tissue repertoires probably differ.

This CDR3 spans 15 amino acids. CDR1 and CDR2 (germline): SGDLS, YYNGEE. V was clipped by 3 bases and J by 8 bases, with 18 bases between them. The source material was naive CD4+ T cells sorted from blood. Subset given: CD45RA+ positively selected. The J gene is TRBJ2-4, the V gene TRBV9, with D maybe TRBD1 (6 bases). The TCR comes from a man aged 18 to 29 in good health. The CDR3 DNA reads as TGTGCCAGCAGCGCGGCGACTACAGGGTCGGACATTCAGTACTTC. This gives the protein CASSAATTGSDIQYF.